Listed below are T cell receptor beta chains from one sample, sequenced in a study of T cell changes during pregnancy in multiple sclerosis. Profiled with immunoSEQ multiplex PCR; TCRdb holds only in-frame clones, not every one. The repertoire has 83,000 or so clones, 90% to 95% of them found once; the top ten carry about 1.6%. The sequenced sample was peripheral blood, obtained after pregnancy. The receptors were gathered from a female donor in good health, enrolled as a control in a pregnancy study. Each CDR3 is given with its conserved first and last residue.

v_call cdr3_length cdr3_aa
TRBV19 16 CASRLIAGGVRNEQFF
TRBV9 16 CASSGRLAGGPEEQFF
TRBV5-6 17 CASSLRRRTEFNTEAFF
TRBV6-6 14 CASSYSQGRETQYF
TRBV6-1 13 CASSASAGVGYTF
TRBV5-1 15 CASSLGDRGNQPQHF
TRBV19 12 CASSTQGYEQYF
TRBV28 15 CASSARTGGYTEAFF
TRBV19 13 CASSIDRGYEQYF
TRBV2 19 CASSKNPRREGSLQETQYF
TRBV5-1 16 CASSPTLTSGQQTQYF
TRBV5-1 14 CASGEELMNTEAFF
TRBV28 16 CASSTPGQGAGGELFF
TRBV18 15 CASSTGTGIYQPQHF
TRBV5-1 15 CASSLDRPRNTEAFF
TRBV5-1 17 CASSGPGQGAYGNTIYF
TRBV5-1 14 CASSLYAGSYEQYF
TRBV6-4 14 CASRRGQVNYEQYF
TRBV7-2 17 CASSLVGGPGVIYEQYF
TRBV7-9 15 CASSPRGGGRNEQFF
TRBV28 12 CASSRQGPEQYF
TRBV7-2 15 CASSLKQGALYEQYF
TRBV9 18 CASSHPKLAGGGTGELFF
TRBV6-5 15 CASSVDRVISGELFF
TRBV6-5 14 CASSPTGGFGKLFF
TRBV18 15 CASSRSTGAYNEQFF
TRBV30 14 CAWSGQGSTDTQYF
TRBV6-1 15 CASSQDSSGANVLTF
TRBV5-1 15 CASSLTGTSREKLFF
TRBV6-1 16 CASSEPIAGGPYEQYF
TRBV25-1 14 CASASDRGTGELFF
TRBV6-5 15 CASSLTSGSSYEQYF
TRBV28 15 CASSFLAVSNQPQHF
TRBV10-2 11 CASGTSNEQFF
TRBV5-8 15 CASSLGTRGDYEQYF
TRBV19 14 CASSTPGLQETQYF
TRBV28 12 CASRTGAETQYF
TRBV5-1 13 CASSSLGSDTQYF
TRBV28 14 CASRRDKNTDTQYF
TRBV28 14 CASSWGQGSYEQYF
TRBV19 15 CASSIGPGSSPEQYF
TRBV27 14 CASGGGSGANVLTF
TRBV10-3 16 CAISESGQGATYEQFF
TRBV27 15 CASRQGRGVPYEQYF
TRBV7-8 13 CASSLGVTQGEFF
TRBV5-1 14 CASTGTSGTDTQYF
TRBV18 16 CASSLHGGTSTDTQYF
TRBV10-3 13 CAISESVSYEQYF